These 8 T cell receptor beta chains came from one sample sequenced in a study of cytomegalovirus exposure and HLA in healthy donors. PCR was performed using 60 Vbeta and 13 Jbeta primers. Only in-frame clones appear in the TCRdb table, and some are missing; sequencing was by immunoSEQ multiplex PCR. The sample holds 200,000 or so clones, 82% seen once. Sequencing input: PBMCs. These receptors were obtained from a boy aged 2-15 years in good health and CMV-seronegative.

The V and J genes are TRBV5-6 and TRBJ1-2; TRBD1 agrees at 8 bases. The CDR3 is made up of 14 amino acids. Germline CDR1 and CDR2: SGHDT and YYEEEE. The junction had 6 bases not matched to a gene; V was cut back by 4 bases and J by 4 bases. The CDR3 loop is CASSRGQGPYGYTF. As DNA, the CDR3 is TGTGCCAGCAGCCGCGGACAGGGCCCCTATGGCTACACCTTC.

A remark on this clone: The junction shows a germline mismatch at one end, possibly a read error. V is TRBV20-1 and J is TRBJ1-2; a possible D gene is TRBD1 (5 bases). CDR1 and CDR2 from the germline V gene are DFQATT and SNEGSKA (reference sequence). The CDR3 contains 11 residues. As DNA, the CDR3 is TGCAGTGCTAGAGATTTTTTTGGGGCCGACTTC. Protein sequence: CSARDFFGADF.

This clone was detected a few times. This chain joins TRBV5-3 and TRBJ2-7; D not resolved. TRBV5-3 is noted as an ORF with a role that remains uncertain. This CDR3 spans 16 amino acids. V was pared by 2 bases and J by 2 bases, with 17 bases between. CDR3 amino acids: CARSFTDKALTYEQYF. The CDR3 bases are TGTGCCAGAAGCTTTACCGACAAAGCCCTGACCTACGAGCAGTACTTC.

The gene calls are TRBV7-9 and TRBJ1-1; 7 nucleotides agree with TRBD1. With 5 bases clipped from V and 3 bases from J, the junction kept 9 bases outside the gene matches. The germline CDR1 and CDR2 sequences are SEHNR and FQNEAQ (reference sequence). The CDR3 runs to 15 residues. The CDR3 region has the DNA TGTGCCAGCAGCAATTACGGGACAGCGTACACTGAAGCTTTCTTT. Its protein product is CASSNYGTAYTEAFF.

V is TRBV5-1 and J is TRBJ2-3, with TRBD2 matching over 10 bases. Looked up from germline, CDR1 is SGHRS and CDR2 is YFSETQ. Unmatched junction bases numbered 5, after V lost 5 bases and J lost 2 bases. The CDR3 runs to 15 residues. This CDR3 is CASRDGTSVTDTQYF. CDR3 nucleotide sequence: TGCGCCAGCAGGGACGGGACTAGCGTCACAGATACGCAGTATTTT. The entire variable domain, with the rest obtained from reference TRBV5-1 and TRBJ2-3, is as follows: KAGVTQTPRYLIKTRGQQVTLSCSPISGHRSVSWYQQTPGQGLQFLFEYFSETQRNKGNFPGRFSGRQFSNSRSEMNVSTLELGDSALYLCASRDGTSVTDTQYFGPGTRLTVL.

The chain couples TRBV29-1 to TRBJ2-3; tentative D call: TRBD2 (6 bases). CDR1 SQVTM and CDR2 ANQGSEA come from the germline V gene. The length of the CDR3 is 14 residues. Trimming shortened V by 7 bases and J by 4 bases, and 18 bases separated the two germline ends. This chain's CDR3 is CSAGGGAGADTQYF. The CDR3 DNA is TGCAGCGCCGGCGGCGGGGCGGGCGCAGATACGCAGTATTTT.

This sequence joins TRBV7-2 and TRBJ2-7, with 11 bases matching TRBD2. The V gene's germline CDR1 is SGHTA and CDR2 FQGNSA. J lost 4 bases, V lost 3 bases, and 2 bases had no gene match. The CDR3 spans 14 residues. This CDR3 is CASSFLAGGYEQYF. CDR3 DNA: TGTGCCAGCAGCTTTCTAGCGGGGGGTTACGAGCAGTACTTC.

The chain has TRBV9 and TRBJ2-2; possible D gene TRBD2, 5 bases. The CDR3 covers 15 residues. Germline-derived CDR1 and CDR2 are SGDLS and YYNGEE. Trimming removed 0 bases from V and 2 bases from J, with 8 bases in between. CDR3 coding DNA: TGTGCCAGCAGCGTAGGGACTCATAACACCGGGGAGCTGTTTTTT. Translating it yields CASSVGTHNTGELFF.